This TCR beta chain was recorded in a study of EBV T-cell therapy then PD-1 blockade in nasopharyngeal carcinoma. Clones were sequenced by immunoSEQ multiplex PCR, and TCRdb holds only the in-frame ones, with some missing. The sample carries approximately 21,000 clones, nearly 85% recorded once. V was shortened by 0 bases and J by 0 bases, with 6 bases between the two germline ends. Germline loops: CDR1 LGHNA, CDR2 YSLEER. The CDR3 sequence is 16 residues long. Worth noting for this clone: Its antigen remains unidentified.

The treatment: AdE1-LMPpoly-expanded autologous EBV-specific T-cell therapy followed by anti-PD-1 nivolumab. The TCR sequence derives from a man between 35 and 55 years old with nasopharyngeal carcinoma. The rearrangement uses TRBV4-3 and TRBJ2-6, with D hard to call. Here the sequenced sample was CD8+ T cells from blood, taken between days 55 and 70 from a patient whose treatment included autologous EBV-specific T cells and nivolumab. The CDR3 protein is CASSQDSSSGANVLTF. As DNA, the CDR3 is TGCGCCAGCAGCCAAGATAGTAGCTCTGGGGCCAACGTCCTGACTTTC.